These T cell receptor beta chains were read from a single sample in a study of blood T cell repertoires in COVID-19. TCRdb's table, derived via immunoSEQ multiplex PCR, lists solely in-frame clones and lacks some. Among approximately 290,000 clones, 70% to 90% were seen once, and the ten largest hold 3.5% to 5.5%. Source material: PBMCs or T cells enriched from blood (not recorded which). The receptors come from a young woman who had recovered from COVID-19. CDR3s include the opening cysteine and the closing phenylalanine or tryptophan. Fields, in order: J gene, D gene, clone size, V gene, CDR3 length, CDR3 DNA, CDR3 protein. D genes are given only for firm matches. Size tells how often a clone was seen (once, few, many) or the class of an expanded clone, and some rows leave it out.

TRBJ1-4 | TRBD1 | . | TRBV15 | 17 | TGTGCCACCAGCAGAGTGGGACAGGGAGGGGGTTTATGGAAACTGTTTTTT | CATSRVGQGGGLWKLFF
TRBJ2-3 | . | . | TRBV28 | 17 | TGTGCCAGCAGTTTCCCAGCCCCCCCGCCCGAGGGCGATACGCAGTATTTT | CASSFPAPPPEGDTQYF
TRBJ1-4 | . | . | TRBV6-1 | 16 | TGTGCCAGCAGTGACAGGCGCCGAGGAGGGGATGAAAAACTGTTTTTT | CASSDRRRGGDEKLFF
TRBJ1-1 | . | . | TRBV11-1 | 15 | TGTGCCAGCAGCGACGGGGGACGGGCGAACACTGAAGCTTTCTTT | CASSDGGRANTEAFF
TRBJ1-5 | TRBD1 | . | TRBV27 | 14 | TGTGCCAGCAGTATTGGGACAGGAAGTCAGCCCCAGCATTTT | CASSIGTGSQPQHF
TRBJ1-5 | . | few | TRBV19 | 12 | TGTGCCAGTCAGAGCGGCGCTCAGCCCCAGCATTTT | CASQSGAQPQHF
TRBJ2-7 | TRBD1 | . | TRBV7-8 | 15 | TGTGCCAGCAGCTTCCTCCGGGACAGGAAATACGAGCAGTACTTC | CASSFLRDRKYEQYF
TRBJ2-4 | TRBD2 | . | TRBV7-9 | 19 | TGTGCCAGCAGCGCCGGACTAGCGGGAGGGCCCTGGTCCAAAAACATTCAGTACTTC | CASSAGLAGGPWSKNIQYF
TRBJ1-2 | . | . | TRBV6-5 | 12 | TGTGCCAGCAGTTCCCTGCGATATGGCTACACCTTC | CASSSLRYGYTF
TRBJ1-1 | . | . | TRBV30 | 15 | TGTGCCTGGAGTTATACCGGTCGGGGGAACACTGAAGCTTTCTTT | CAWSYTGRGNTEAFF
TRBJ2-1 | . | . | TRBV11-3 | 15 | TGTGCCAGCAGCCCCCGGGTAAGCTCCTACAATGAGCAGTTCTTC | CASSPRVSSYNEQFF
TRBJ2-2 | TRBD2 | . | TRBV30 | 14 | TGTGCCTGGAGGGGACTAGCGGGGACCGGGGAGCTGTTTTTT | CAWRGLAGTGELFF
TRBJ2-4 | TRBD2 | . | TRBV11-2 | 16 | TGTGCCAGCAGCTTATGGGGCGGGGGAGCCAAAAACATTCAGTACTTC | CASSLWGGGAKNIQYF
TRBJ2-2 | . | . | TRBV28 | 14 | TGTGCCAGCAGTTTGGACAGGAACACCGGGGAGCTGTTTTTT | CASSLDRNTGELFF
TRBJ2-1 | TRBD2 | . | TRBV3-1/TRBV3-2 | 17 | TGTGCCAGCAGCCAGAAGGCCAGCGGGGGGGCCGGGTATGAGCAGTTCTTC | CASSQKASGGAGYEQFF
TRBJ1-4 | . | . | TRBV28 | 15 | TGTGCCAGCAGATTACGGTGGTCAACTAATGAAAAACTGTTTTTT | CASRLRWSTNEKLFF
TRBJ1-4 | . | . | TRBV2 | 16 | TGTGCCAGCAGTGCATACGAGGGGATAGCGGGGGAAAAACTGTTTTTT | CASSAYEGIAGEKLFF
TRBJ1-2 | . | . | TRBV5-6 | 16 | TGTGCCAGCAGCTCTCATACAGGGCTTACTAACTATGGCTACACCTTC | CASSSHTGLTNYGYTF
TRBJ1-1 | . | . | TRBV4-1 | 16 | TGCGCCAGCAGCCACGCCATGAGGGGGGGAGGCCCTGAAGCTTTCTTT | CASSHAMRGGGPEAFF
TRBJ1-1 | TRBD1 | . | TRBV3-1/TRBV3-2 | 14 | TGTGCCAGCAGCCAAGGGACAGGGGGAACTGAAGCTTTCTTT | CASSQGTGGTEAFF
TRBJ2-5 | TRBD1 | . | TRBV3-1/TRBV3-2 | 15 | TGTGCCAGCAGCCTCCAGACAGGGAAGCAAGAGACCCAGTACTTC | CASSLQTGKQETQYF
TRBJ1-5 | TRBD1 | . | TRBV27 | 15 | TGTGCCAGCAGTTTAGCGACAGGGAGGAATCAGCCCCAGCATTTT | CASSLATGRNQPQHF